Shown below are 21 T cell receptor beta chains from a single sample sequenced in a study of regulatory T cells in long-lasting Graves disease. Assembly of TCR beta libraries relied on iRepertoire HTBI primers together with Arm-PCR of CDR3 regions. TCRdb reprocessed the multiplex PCR reads via MiXCR and lists one record per CDR3 protein. The sample gives 650,000 to 850,000 distinct CDR3 sequences, 25% to 35% of which show up once; around 42% is in the top ten. The time point denotes: persistent/refractory GD, antithyroid drugs over 5 years with positive TRAb. Generation of the TCR library employed RNA extracted from PBMCs. Sample: peripheral blood mononuclear cells (PBMCs), taken when the disease was refractory, from a patient treated with antithyroid drugs. These receptors all stem from a female donor with Graves disease.

This clonotype was recorded at least ten times. The chain has TRBV6-4 and TRBJ2-5; D might be TRBD1 or TRBD2, each matching 5 bases. The CDR3 is 15 residues long. Germline CDR1 is MRHNA and CDR2 is SNTAGT. V was trimmed by 6 bases and J by 2 bases, leaving 16 bases between them. The CDR3: CASSNPGAVQETQYF. The CDR3 nucleotides are TGTGCCAGCAGCAACCCCGGGGCGGTACAAGAGACCCAGTACTTC.

The chain uses TRBV7-9 and TRBJ2-7, with no clear D. Trimming took off 1 base at V and 2 bases at J, with 6 bases between the two ends. Germline V gives CDR1 SEHNR, CDR2 FQNEAQ (reference sequence). The CDR3 has 13 amino acids. The CDR3 DNA sequence: TGTGCCAGCAGCTTAGAGAACACCTACGAGCAGTACTTC. It specifies CASSLENTYEQYF.

As concerns this clonotype: Given a much more abundant clone one base away, this may be a read error. The J gene is TRBJ2-5, the V gene TRBV6-5; 7 nucleotides align to TRBD1. The CDR3 sequence is 14 residues long. The germline CDR1 and CDR2 sequences are MNHEY and SVGAGI. The DNA for the CDR3 is TGTGCCAGCAGTTATGGGGACAGCCAAGAGGCCCAGTACTTC. It specifies CASSYGDSQEAQYF.

V and J are TRBV9 and TRBJ2-1; unclear D gene. The CDR3 contains 13 residues. The V and J ends lost 0 bases and 5 bases respectively, with 6 bases between them. Germline-derived CDR1 and CDR2 are SGDLS and YYNGEE. The CDR3 DNA is TGTGCCAGCAGCGTAGGGACGGACAATGAGCAGTTCTTC. Its translation is CASSVGTDNEQFF.

This clonotype was detected only a few times. V is TRBV29-1 and J is TRBJ1-1; no clear D gene. CDR1 is SQVTM and CDR2 is ANQGSEA in the germline V gene. CDR3 length: 13 amino acids. Trimming took 7 bases from V and 4 from J, leaving 16 bases between them. CDR3 DNA sequence: TGCAGCGGGTTAAGTCCGGCAGGCACTGAAGCTTTCTTT. This encodes CSGLSPAGTEAFF.

This clonotype was detected only once. Written as DNA, the CDR3 is TGTGCCAGCGAGTCGGGGCGACTAGCGGGACCAACCGGGGAGCTGTTTTTT. Its translation is CASESGRLAGPTGELFF. The rearrangement uses TRBV6-1 and TRBJ2-2, with 11 bases lining up with TRBD2. The V segment lost 8 bases and the J segment 5 bases; nucleotides outside the gene matches: 13. Germline assignment: CDR1 MNHNS and CDR2 SASEGT. The CDR3 has 17 amino acids.

A word on this clonotype: An end of the junction differs from the germline gene, which may be a read error. This chain uses TRBV3-1 with TRBJ2-5, with unresolved D. From germline, CDR1 is LGHDT and CDR2 YNNKEL (reference sequence). This CDR3 comprises 14 residues. CDR3 DNA sequence: TGTGCCAGCAGCCAAGATACCTTCAAAGAGACCCAGCACTTC. Translation: CASSQDTFKETQHF.

The DNA for the CDR3 is TGCGCCAGCAGCTTGGGTGCATGGCGGCTCATGAACACTGAAGCTTTCTTT. Translated, it gives CASSLGAWRLMNTEAFF. The chain has TRBV5-1 and TRBJ1-1; D is unclear. V was clipped by 0 bases and J by 0 bases, with 15 bases between them. Germline CDR1 reads SGHRS; CDR2 reads YFSETQ. The CDR3 contains 17 residues.

The CDR3 here is CAISEVASDQETQYF. The CDR3 nucleotides are TGTGCCATCAGTGAGGTGGCTAGCGACCAAGAGACCCAGTACTTC. The rearrangement joins TRBV10-3 to TRBJ2-5; possibly TRBD2 for D (6 bases). The CDR3 contains 15 residues. CDR1 is ENHRY and CDR2 is SYGVKD in the germline V gene. V was shortened by 2 bases and J by 0 bases, with 10 bases between the two germline ends.

The rearrangement links TRBV20-1 to TRBJ1-6; D not certain. The CDR3 sequence is 13 residues long. Germline V gene data show CDR1 as DFQATT and CDR2 as SNEGSKA (reference sequence). V shed 0 bases and J shed 7 bases, with 7 bases lying between them. The CDR3 region has the DNA TGCAGTGCTAGAGAAATAAGAAATTCACCCCTCCACTTT. It yields the protein CSAREIRNSPLHF.

This chain connects TRBV12-3 or TRBV12-4 to TRBJ1-1; possible D gene TRBD1, 5 bases. The CDR3 is made up of 16 amino acids. V shed 3 bases and J shed 6 bases, with 20 bases lying between them. The CDR3: CASSLGVGSFFAEAFF. The CDR3 DNA is TGTGCCAGCAGTTTGGGGGTGGGATCTTTTTTCGCTGAAGCTTTCTTT.

This clonotype occurred many times. V is TRBV28 and J is TRBJ1-2; D possibly corresponds to TRBD1 (6 bases). V lost 6 bases, J lost 4 bases, and 12 bases lay in between. The CDR3 runs 13 residues. Germline V gives CDR1 MDHEN, CDR2 SYDVKM. This chain's CDR3 is CASSSTGFYGYTF. The CDR3 region has the DNA TGTGCCAGCAGCTCCACAGGGTTCTATGGCTACACCTTC.

Comments on this clonotype: A read error is likely, as this CDR3 ends without the conserved phenylalanine or tryptophan. This chain connects TRBV28 to TRBJ1-1; D not resolved. The CDR3 is made up of 14 amino acids. The germline V gene encodes CDR1 MDHEN and CDR2 SYDVKM. Trimming removed 4 bases from V and 6 bases from J, with 15 bases in between. Here the CDR3 DNA reads TGTGCCAGCAGTTGGAGACGTACCGTTTCTGAAGCTTTCCTT. Residues: CASSWRRTVSEAFL.

On this clonotype: One end of the junction is discordant with germline, which a read error may explain. The rearrangement uses TRBV30 and TRBJ1-4; TRBD1 is a possible D gene (6 bases). This CDR3 is 13 amino acids long. The germline CDR1 and CDR2 sequences are GTSNPN and SVGIG (reference sequence). This CDR3 reads CAVGGAGNEKLFF. The CDR3 nucleotides read TGCGCAGTCGGGGGGGCCGGTAATGAAAAACTGTTTTTT.

For this clonotype: One end of the junction fails to match germline, which may point to a read error. The gene calls are TRBV5-1 and TRBJ2-2; 10 bases match TRBD1. The CDR3 covers 18 residues. Germline V gene lookup returns CDR1 SGHRS and CDR2 YFSETQ. The CDR3 loop is CAGSLRRQGAPGTGELFF. The CDR3, as DNA: TGCGCCGGCAGCTTGAGGAGACAGGGGGCGCCGGGCACCGGGGAGCTGTTTTTT.

The chain recombines TRBV10-3 with TRBJ1-2, with a weak D call TRBD1 (5 bases). With 6 bases removed from V and 7 bases from J, the gap between germline ends came to 12 bases. CDR1 and CDR2 from the germline V gene are ENHRY and SYGVKD. The CDR3 sequence is 12 residues long. CDR3 sequence (DNA): TGTGCCATCAGCCCGGGGCAAACTGGCTACACCTTC. Translation: CAISPGQTGYTF.

The rearrangement joins TRBV30 to TRBJ2-1; D is possibly TRBD1 or TRBD2 (6 bases each). Between the trimmed V and J ends, which lost 0 bases and 8 bases, there was a span of 17 bases. The germline CDR1 and CDR2 sequences are GTSNPN and SVGIG (reference sequence). CDR3 size: 15 residues. The CDR3 here is CAWSVQGFGGDEQFF. CDR3 coding DNA: TGTGCCTGGAGTGTACAGGGCTTCGGGGGAGATGAGCAGTTCTTC.

The J gene is TRBJ1-4, the V gene TRBV7-9, with D possibly being TRBD1 (5 bases). The CDR3 has 14 amino acids. V was trimmed by 1 base and J by 4 bases, leaving 7 bases between them. Germline V CDR1 and CDR2: SEHNR, FQNEAQ (reference sequence). CDR3 residues: CASSLGGDNEKLFF. CDR3 coding DNA: TGTGCCAGCAGCTTAGGAGGGGATAATGAAAAACTGTTTTTT.

This clonotype was found once. This chain joins TRBV5-6 and TRBJ2-1, with a tentative D call TRBD2 (6 bases). Germline assignment: CDR1 SGHDT and CDR2 YYEEEE. V was pared by 2 bases and J by 5 bases, with 14 bases between. There are 15 residues in the CDR3. CDR3 bases: TGTGCCAGCAGCTTAGGCGGGAATCAGAACAATGAGCAGTTCTTC. Protein: CASSLGGNQNNEQFF.

This clonotype came up a few times. This rearrangement joins TRBV30 to TRBJ2-2, with unresolved D. This CDR3 has 11 amino acids. Deletions cut 3 bases from V and 6 bases from J, with 5 bases between. Germline V gene data show CDR1 as GTSNPN and CDR2 as SVGIG (reference sequence). The CDR3 DNA reads TGTGCCTGGAGGGGGTCCGGGGAGCTGTTTTTT. Its translation: CAWRGSGELFF.

Comment on this clonotype: Since a much larger clone is just one base distant, this may be a read error. The CDR3 does not end in the conserved phenylalanine or tryptophan, so this is likely a read error. The chain couples TRBV6-2 or TRBV6-3 to TRBJ1-2; D might be TRBD1 (6 bases). The CDR3 has 13 amino acids. The V gene lost 6 bases and the J gene lost 2 bases, with 10 bases spanning the gap. Germline V gene sequence: CDR1 MNHEY, CDR2 SVGEGT. Here the CDR3 DNA reads TGTGCCAGCAGATCCGACAGGAACTATGGCTACACCCTC. The encoded protein is CASRSDRNYGYTL.